This TCR beta chain was recorded in a study of blood T cell repertoires in COVID-19. For the study at large: COVID-19 samples from acute and convalescent phases originated in the United States, Italy and Spain. In each case, the material was cDNA or gDNA derived from T cells, B-cell-depleted T cells, or PBMCs.

In the study's own analysis: Reference gene primer amplification in the assay estimated nucleated cell counts. Produced via immunoSEQ multiplex PCR; TCRdb's table is partial and in-frame only. V and J calls and clone size come straight from that table; D and trimming were deduced from the DNA. The table has tens of thousands of clones, roughly 80% seen once. The V gene's germline CDR1 is MNHEY and CDR2 SVGAGI. The ends lost 4 bases at V and 3 bases at J; junction bases unmatched: 10. The CDR3 has 16 amino acids. This clone was picked up one time. The rearrangement uses TRBV6-5 and TRBJ1-2, with 8 bases identical to TRBD1. The sequenced sample consisted of peripheral blood. This receptor was taken from a human donor with acute or convalescent COVID-19. The donor label of this sample is uncertain. The CDR3 DNA reads TGTGCCAGCAGTTTCACATCTTCAGGGGGCGACTATGGCTACACCTTC. The encoded protein is CASSFTSSGGDYGYTF.